These T cell receptor beta chains were read from a single sample in a study of blood T cell repertoires in COVID-19. Sequenced by immunoSEQ multiplex PCR; TCRdb stores in-frame clones only, minus some. Of around 300,000 clones listed, 80% to 90% are singletons. Material: peripheral blood. Receptors originate from a woman in her sixties or seventies with acute or convalescent COVID-19. Both conserved end residues are part of each CDR3. Each record gives: CDR3 protein, J gene, V gene.

CDR3: CASSQSMRSPLHF
J: TRBJ1-6
V: TRBV14

CDR3: CSFFRDTEAFF
J: TRBJ1-1
V: TRBV29-1

CDR3: CARSGLSYNEQFF
J: TRBJ2-1
V: TRBV2

CDR3: CASSLDSLNYGYTF
J: TRBJ1-2
V: TRBV11-2

CDR3: CASSNRGMTGNTIYF
J: TRBJ1-3
V: TRBV19

CDR3: CASSVLTQETQYF
J: TRBJ2-5
V: TRBV2

CDR3: CASSRQQGFQFF
J: TRBJ2-1
V: TRBV3-1/TRBV3-2

CDR3: CASSQIGQGEAFF
J: TRBJ1-1
V: TRBV3-1/TRBV3-2

CDR3: CASSTGTRGSEQFF
J: TRBJ2-1
V: TRBV19

CDR3: CASSFSGTVLYEQYF
J: TRBJ2-7
V: TRBV27

CDR3: CASNEAGRVEKLFF
J: TRBJ1-4
V: TRBV2

CDR3: CASSSYKDREAFF
J: TRBJ1-1
V: TRBV7-3

CDR3: CASSVTGTGSGYTF
J: TRBJ1-2
V: TRBV19

CDR3: CASSFGAGTGGARDTEAFF
J: TRBJ1-1
V: TRBV5-4

CDR3: CASSQEAGSAPLHF
J: TRBJ1-6
V: TRBV3-1/TRBV3-2

CDR3: CASNDARDSVYSGNTIYF
J: TRBJ1-3
V: TRBV27

CDR3: CASRLTGNTEAFF
J: TRBJ1-1
V: TRBV27

CDR3: CASSLDLSGNEQFF
J: TRBJ2-1
V: TRBV7-9

CDR3: CATSRQGVNQPQHF
J: TRBJ1-5
V: TRBV15

CDR3: CASSEQPGQTTNYGYTF
J: TRBJ1-2
V: TRBV7-6

CDR3: CAWSGGGGYAGNTIYF
J: TRBJ1-3
V: TRBV30

CDR3: CASSGGGSILNEQFF
J: TRBJ2-1
V: TRBV5-4

CDR3: CASSQGTGMLSYEQYF
J: TRBJ2-7
V: TRBV4-2

CDR3: CAWSLGDTQYF
J: TRBJ2-3
V: TRBV30

CDR3: CASSQSEVSGYTF
J: TRBJ1-2
V: TRBV16

CDR3: CASSPGRNTIYF
J: TRBJ1-3
V: TRBV11-2

CDR3: CASSASSGERADTQYF
J: TRBJ2-3
V: TRBV9

CDR3: CASSQFPGYTGELFF
J: TRBJ2-2
V: TRBV3-1/TRBV3-2

CDR3: CASSLAPGSGNTIYF
J: TRBJ1-3
V: TRBV11-2

CDR3: CASSLNRGSTEAFF
J: TRBJ1-1
V: TRBV3-1/TRBV3-2

CDR3: CASLGTSGGFTQYF
J: TRBJ2-3
V: TRBV21-1

CDR3: CASSRRTGGTEAFF
J: TRBJ1-1
V: TRBV6-2/TRBV6-3

CDR3: CASSNRDRLGTEAFF
J: TRBJ1-1
V: TRBV6-6

CDR3: CASSLIPQGPYANYGYTF
J: TRBJ1-2
V: TRBV5-1

CDR3: CASGVTGSMNTEAFF
J: TRBJ1-1
V: TRBV6-6

CDR3: CAWSRRQVLHQPQHF
J: TRBJ1-5
V: TRBV30

CDR3: CASSVQGNTIYF
J: TRBJ1-3
V: TRBV2

CDR3: CASSTGQGNTEAFF
J: TRBJ1-1
V: TRBV19

CDR3: CASSQAIAGGDYGYTF
J: TRBJ1-2
V: TRBV5-4

CDR3: CASSYQITGNSRAFF
J: TRBJ1-1
V: TRBV6-6

CDR3: CASSPETAFYGYTF
J: TRBJ1-2
V: TRBV18

CDR3: CASSADRGYEQYF
J: TRBJ2-7
V: TRBV12-3/TRBV12-4

CDR3: CAWNGAPGGANVLTF
J: TRBJ2-6
V: TRBV30

CDR3: CASSPRPGTGTGHYGYTF
J: TRBJ1-2
V: TRBV9

CDR3: CATGTSNEQFF
J: TRBJ2-1
V: TRBV10-3

CDR3: CASSSGQGVNTQYF
J: TRBJ2-3
V: TRBV5-1

CDR3: CSVLTPTVLYGYTF
J: TRBJ1-2
V: TRBV29-1

CDR3: CAWSRGLDADTQYF
J: TRBJ2-3
V: TRBV30

CDR3: CASSADRTGNSPLHF
J: TRBJ1-6
V: TRBV9

CDR3: CASSQGLAGGVNNEQFF
J: TRBJ2-1
V: TRBV4-2